Below are 14 T cell receptor beta chains sequenced from a single sample in a study of blood T cell repertoires in COVID-19. The repertoire was sequenced with immunoSEQ multiplex PCR; TCRdb's copy has only in-frame clones and lacks some. The data hold some 210,000 clones, with 92% observed a single time. The sample was peripheral blood. The receptors shown here come from a man younger than 40 with acute or convalescent COVID-19.

This clone appeared a single time. Its ends do not fully match the called genes, so a read error is possible. This chain links TRBV19 with TRBJ2-1, with D possibly matching TRBD2 (5 bases). The CDR3 contains 16 residues. Per the germline V gene, CDR1 is LNHDA and CDR2 is SQIVND (reference sequence). CDR3 region: CASSIGREFSYNEQFF. The CDR3 DNA follows: TGTGCCAGTAGCATAGGAAGGGAGTTTTCCTACAATGAGCAGTTCTTC.

This clone has just a few counts. The rearrangement uses TRBV5-6 and TRBJ1-6, with TRBD1 matching over 7 bases. The CDR3 has 15 residues. Unmatched junction bases numbered 10, after V lost 6 bases and J lost 7 bases. Germline assignment: CDR1 SGHDT and CDR2 YYEEEE. The CDR3 DNA reads as TGTGCCAGCATAAGACAGGGCGGAGGGAATTCACCCCTCCACTTT. It specifies CASIRQGGGNSPLHF.

This sequence joins TRBV6-4 and TRBJ2-7; D uncertain. V was trimmed by 0 bases and J by 6 bases, leaving 18 bases between them. Germline CDR1 and CDR2: MRHNA and SNTAGT. This CDR3 has 16 amino acids. The CDR3 nucleotides are TGTGCCAGCAGTGACTCCCAGGCGCAGATTCTGGTCGAGCAGTACTTC. It encodes CASSDSQAQILVEQYF.

J is TRBJ2-2 and V is TRBV10-1; the match to TRBD1 covers 7 bases. J gave up 1 base and V 4 bases, and 3 bases lay outside the gene matches. Germline V gene data show CDR1 as WNHNN and CDR2 as SYGVQD (reference sequence). The CDR3 extends over 15 amino acids. CDR3 protein: CASSVGTVNTGELFF. CDR3 DNA sequence: TGCGCCAGCAGTGTGGGGACAGTGAACACCGGGGAGCTGTTTTTT.

This chain connects TRBV5-1 to TRBJ2-7, with D perhaps TRBD1 (5 bases). The CDR3 is 13 amino acids. V lost 2 bases to trimming and J lost 3 bases, with 9 bases between them. The germline V gene encodes CDR1 SGHRS and CDR2 YFSETQ. This chain's CDR3 is CASSFQGIYEQYF. Here the CDR3 DNA reads TGCGCCAGCAGCTTTCAGGGTATCTACGAGCAGTACTTC.

V usage is TRBV29-1 and J usage is TRBJ2-3; D unclear. The V and J ends lost 0 bases and 6 bases respectively, with 10 bases between them. Germline V gene sequence: CDR1 SQVTM, CDR2 ANQGSEA. The CDR3 loop spans 13 amino acids. As DNA, the CDR3 is TGCAGCGTTGAAGAACAATCGTGGGATACGCAGTATTTT. Its translation: CSVEEQSWDTQYF.

CDR3 in amino acids: CASSQQGRGQETQYF. The CDR3 coding sequence is TGCGCCAGCAGCCAACAAGGGAGAGGACAAGAGACCCAGTACTTC. V gene TRBV4-1 combines with J gene TRBJ2-5; D possibly corresponds to TRBD2 (5 bases). Trimming shortened V by 2 bases and J by 2 bases, and 12 bases separated the two germline ends. The CDR3 length is 15 residues. Germline V CDR1 and CDR2: MGHRA, YSYEKL.

This chain links TRBV11-2 with TRBJ2-2, with 11 bases matching TRBD2. The CDR3 is 20 residues long. V lost 0 bases to trimming and J lost 3 bases; unmatched junction nucleotides: 12. Germline lookup yields CDR1 SGHAT and CDR2 FQNNGV. The chain's CDR3 is CASSLDLQVAGGPYTGELFF. The CDR3 DNA sequence: TGTGCCAGCAGCTTAGATCTCCAGGTAGCGGGAGGGCCATACACCGGGGAGCTGTTTTTT.

CDR3 bases: TGTGCCAGCGGACAGTTTAGCAATCAGCCCCAGCATTTT. Its translation: CASGQFSNQPQHF. The chain combines TRBV28 with TRBJ1-5; D possibly corresponds to TRBD1 (6 bases). Trimming removed 8 bases at V and 0 bases at J, with 8 bases between. Germline V lookup: CDR1 MDHEN, CDR2 SYDVKM. This CDR3 has 13 amino acids.

This CDR3 reads CASSPGTGKFAYEQYF. CDR3 coding DNA: TGTGCCAGCAGCCCAGGAACAGGGAAGTTTGCCTACGAGCAGTACTTC. This sequence joins TRBV7-9 and TRBJ2-7; TRBD1 is a possible D gene (6 bases). This CDR3 is 16 amino acids long. Germline V gives CDR1 SEHNR, CDR2 FQNEAQ (reference sequence). V was pared by 5 bases and J by 2 bases, with 19 bases between.

The chain is built from TRBV3-1 (or the pseudogene TRBV3-2) and TRBJ2-3; TRBD2 is a possible D gene (5 bases). This CDR3 region has 16 residues. Germline values: CDR1 LGHDT, CDR2 YNNKEL (reference sequence). Trimming removed 2 bases at V and 1 base at J, with 13 bases between. The CDR3 loop reads CASSQYVGVRTDTQYF. CDR3 DNA sequence: TGTGCCAGCAGCCAATATGTCGGGGTACGCACAGATACGCAGTATTTT.

This chain connects TRBV18 to TRBJ2-7, with TRBD1 matching over 8 bases. The CDR3 consists of 13 residues. Looked up from germline, CDR1 is KGHSH and CDR2 is LQKENI. The J segment lost 3 bases and the V segment lost 5 bases, leaving 3 bases of the junction unmatched. The CDR3 DNA sequence: TGTGCCAGCTCATCCGGACAGGGCTACGAGCAGTACTTC. It translates to CASSSGQGYEQYF.

The V gene is TRBV7-2, the J gene TRBJ1-1; 8 nucleotides agree with TRBD1. Germline trimming cut 1 base from V and 1 base from J; bases unmatched to any gene: 2. The CDR3 runs to 15 residues. CDR1 and CDR2 (germline): SGHTA, FQGNSA. In nucleotides, the CDR3 is TGTGCCAGCAGCTTAGGACAGGGGCCGAACACTGAAGCTTTCTTT. Translated, it gives CASSLGQGPNTEAFF.

V is TRBV5-1 and J is TRBJ1-2, with D perhaps matching TRBD1 (5 bases). Germline V gives CDR1 SGHRS, CDR2 YFSETQ. V dropped 0 bases and J dropped 5 bases, with 11 bases sitting between them. This CDR3 comprises 14 residues. The DNA of the CDR3 is TGCGCCAGCAGCTTGGGGGGCCCTCGGTATGGCTACACCTTC. The encoded protein is CASSLGGPRYGYTF. The variable domain in full, with the rest retrieved from reference TRBV5-1 and TRBJ1-2, is KAGVTQTPRYLIKTRGQQVTLSCSPISGHRSVSWYQQTPGQGLQFLFEYFSETQRNKGNFPGRFSGRQFSNSRSEMNVSTLELGDSALYLCASSLGGPRYGYTFGSGTRLTVV.